Listed here are 3 T cell receptor beta chains from one sample, sequenced in a study of blood T cell repertoires in COVID-19. Only in-frame clones appear in the TCRdb table, and some are missing; sequencing was by immunoSEQ multiplex PCR. Of about 250,000 clones in the sample, more than 75% were seen once. Sequencing was carried out using PBMCs or T cells enriched from blood (not recorded which). The receptors were sampled from a man in his forties who had recovered from COVID-19.

This clone has a single count. The chain is built from TRBV5-5 and TRBJ2-7; 9 bases are shared with TRBD2. Losses at the gene ends were 3 bases for V and 2 bases for J; bases not matched to a gene: 3. There are 14 residues in the CDR3. Germline V lookup: CDR1 SGHKS, CDR2 YYEKEE (reference sequence). The CDR3, as DNA: TGTGCCAGCAGCTCGGGACTAGCCCCCTACGAGCAGTACTTC. It specifies CASSSGLAPYEQYF.

The chain joins TRBV6-5 to TRBJ1-2; D is perhaps TRBD1 (5 bases). From germline, CDR1 is MNHEY and CDR2 SVGAGI. V was clipped by 1 base and J by 4 bases, with 10 bases between them. The CDR3 loop spans 14 amino acids. In DNA form, the CDR3 reads TGTGCCAGCAGTTACTACGTAGACAGCTATGGCTACACCTTC. This encodes CASSYYVDSYGYTF.

This clone turned up a few times. This sample also contains other DNA sequences that code for the same CDR3. The V gene is TRBV27, the J gene TRBJ1-5, with D possibly being TRBD1 (5 bases). Deletions cut 4 bases from V and 7 bases from J, with 14 bases between. CDR1 and CDR2 from the germline V gene are MNHEY and SMNVEV (reference sequence). There are 14 residues in the CDR3. CDR3 sequence: CASSWGRENQPQHF. DNA for the CDR3: TGTGCCAGCAGTTGGGGCCGTGAAAACCAGCCCCAGCATTTT.